This TCR beta chain was found in a study of Graves' ophthalmopathy and Graves' hyperthyroidism. Study-wide results and caveats: The model achieved about 67% sensitivity and less than 75% specificity for ophthalmopathy progression.

This CDR3 is built from 15 residues. V gave up 6 bases and J gave up 0 bases; unmatched junction bases: 7. This clonotype came up many times. What it recognizes is unknown. Transcripts of RNA were the source for amplifying TCR beta CDR3 regions. First-round RT-PCR with HTBI primers preceded a second-round multiplex PCR. TCRdb re-derived calls from the multiplex PCR reads in MiXCR, one entry per CDR3 protein. The sample contains 600,000 to 650,000 distinct CDR3 sequences, 20% to 25% of which appear only once. No progression to ophthalmopathy over 18 months defined stable hyperthyroidism. The hyperthyroidism patients had a new diagnosis of under 2 months' duration and were aged 18 to 65.

The source of this sequence is a woman aged 18 to 35 with stable Graves' hyperthyroidism. Some clones in this sample may be carry-over from other donors' samples. V gene TRBV12-3 or TRBV12-4 combines with J gene TRBJ1-1; 7 bases are shared with TRBD1. The sample taken for sequencing was peripheral blood. CDR3: CASSPRTGVNTEAFF. CDR3 nucleotides: TGTGCCAGCAGCCCGCGGACAGGAGTGAACACTGAAGCTTTCTTT.